This entry is about one T cell receptor (beta chain). The CDR3 spans 17 residues. Per the germline V gene, CDR1 is LGHNA and CDR2 is YSLEER. Trimming took off 0 bases at V and 0 bases at J, with 15 bases between the two ends. Profiled with immunoSEQ multiplex PCR; TCRdb holds only in-frame clones, not every one. In the table there are a few hundred thousand clones, approximately 83% of which are singletons. The entry originates in a study of blood T cell repertoires in COVID-19. The sequencing sample was made of peripheral blood. This sequence joins TRBV4-3 and TRBJ2-7; D is perhaps TRBD1 (5 bases). This TCR derives from a woman in her 30s with COVID-19, enrolled during active disease. The CDR3 region has the DNA TGCGCCAGCAGCCAAGATTTAAGGGGAATTGGCTCCTACGAGCAGTACTTC. Translating it yields CASSQDLRGIGSYEQYF.